Reported below is one T cell receptor beta chain. The sample belongs to a study of T cell changes during pregnancy in multiple sclerosis. The ends were cut back, 0 bases at V and 6 bases at J, with 18 bases in the middle. From germline, CDR1 is SQVTM and CDR2 ANQGSEA. CDR3 size: 16 residues. TCRdb's table, derived via immunoSEQ multiplex PCR, lists solely in-frame clones and lacks some. This sample has approximately 70,000 clones, with 91% found just once. The TCR sequence derives from a female donor in good health, enrolled as a control in a pregnancy study. Specimen: peripheral blood, collected in the third trimester of pregnancy. The genes are TRBV29-1 and TRBJ1-3; no reliable D call. The CDR3 sequence: CSVEDRAAGVQNTIYF. The CDR3, as DNA: TGCAGCGTTGAAGATCGAGCGGCCGGGGTCCAAAACACCATATATTTT.